One sample yielded the 3 T cell receptor beta chains listed below, sequenced in a study of T cells in localized non-small cell lung cancer. The repertoire was sequenced with immunoSEQ multiplex PCR; TCRdb's copy has only in-frame clones and lacks some. The profile covers 55,000 to 65,000 clones, with 91% appearing a single time and roughly 21% taken by the ten largest. Material: peripheral blood, obtained before any cancer treatment. The receptors stem from a man aged 40-75 years with stage I lung adenocarcinoma.

The rearrangement uses TRBV11-3 and TRBJ1-3; D is possibly TRBD1 (5 bases). The V gene lost 3 bases and the J gene lost 5 bases, with 8 bases spanning the gap. Germline-derived CDR1 and CDR2 are SGHNT and YENEEA. This CDR3 has 13 residues. The CDR3 nucleotides read TGTGCCAGCAGCTTCGAGGGACGAAACACCATATATTTT. Translated: CASSFEGRNTIYF. Using reference TRBV11-3 and TRBJ1-3 for the parts outside the CDR3, the full variable domain is EAGVVQSPRYKIIEKKQPVAFWCNPISGHNTLYWYLQNLGQGPELLIRYENEEAVDDSQLPKDRFSAERLKGVDSTLKIQPAELGDSAVYLCASSFEGRNTIYFGEGSWLTVV.

This chain joins TRBV6-5 and TRBJ2-4; no clear D. CDR3 length equals 15 residues. V gave up 5 bases and J gave up 0 bases, with 11 bases separating them. From germline, CDR1 is MNHEY and CDR2 SVGAGI. The CDR3 spells CASSTYKLAKNIQYF. The CDR3 coding sequence is TGTGCCAGCAGTACATACAAGCTAGCCAAAAACATTCAGTACTTC.

V and J are TRBV28 and TRBJ1-4; 7 nucleotides align to TRBD1. V trimming: 7 bases; J trimming: 10 bases; junction bases outside the gene matches: 9. CDR3 length: 13 residues. CDR1 and CDR2 from the germline V gene are MDHEN and SYDVKM. CDR3 sequence reads: CASTVEGAGKLFF. In DNA form, the CDR3 reads TGTGCCAGCACCGTGGAGGGGGCTGGAAAACTGTTTTTT.